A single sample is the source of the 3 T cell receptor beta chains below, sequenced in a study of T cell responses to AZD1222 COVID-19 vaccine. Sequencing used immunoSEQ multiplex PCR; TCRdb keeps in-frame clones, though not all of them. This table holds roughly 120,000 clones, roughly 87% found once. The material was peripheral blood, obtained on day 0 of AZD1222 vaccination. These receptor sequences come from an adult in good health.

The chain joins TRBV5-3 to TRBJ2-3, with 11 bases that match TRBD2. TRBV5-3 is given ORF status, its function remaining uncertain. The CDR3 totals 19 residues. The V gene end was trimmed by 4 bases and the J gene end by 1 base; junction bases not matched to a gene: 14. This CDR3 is CARSTYYKKTSGGTDTQYF. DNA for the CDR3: TGTGCCAGAAGCACCTACTACAAAAAGACTAGCGGGGGCACAGATACGCAGTATTTT.

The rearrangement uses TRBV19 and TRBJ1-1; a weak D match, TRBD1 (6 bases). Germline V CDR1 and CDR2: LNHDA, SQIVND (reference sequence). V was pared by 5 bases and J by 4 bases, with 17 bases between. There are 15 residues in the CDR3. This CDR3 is CASSERRGSRTEAFF. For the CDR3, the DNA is TGTGCCAGTAGTGAGAGGAGGGGGTCGCGCACTGAAGCTTTCTTT.

DNA for the CDR3: TGTGCCAGCAGCTTAGGAGTGGGCAGGGGGCCCTCCTACGAGCAGTACTTC. It yields the protein CASSLGVGRGPSYEQYF. The J gene is TRBJ2-7, the V gene TRBV11-2, with 8 bases lining up with TRBD1. The CDR3 has 17 amino acids. Germline CDR1 SGHAT, CDR2 FQNNGV. The ends lost 1 base at V and 0 bases at J; junction bases unmatched: 8.